The rows below give T cell receptor beta chains drawn from one sample of a study of blood T cell repertoires in COVID-19. Sequencing used immunoSEQ multiplex PCR; TCRdb keeps in-frame clones, though not all of them. The sample holds hundreds of thousands of clones, about 89% seen once. Sequencing was carried out using peripheral blood. The source of these receptors is a woman aged 25 to 39 with COVID-19, enrolled during active disease. The CDR3 runs from the conserved cysteine through the conserved F or W. A D gene is named only where the DNA matches it firmly. Part of the rows lack a size; the others show once, few, many or a class for expanded clones.

size	D	V	J	CDR3	DNA
NA	NA	TRBV7-9	TRBJ1-1	CASSRRRGNTEAFF	TGTGCCAGCAGCCGAAGGCGGGGGAACACTGAAGCTTTCTTT
NA	TRBD1	TRBV19	TRBJ1-1	CASSIVGGQGGNTEAFF	TGTGCCAGTAGTATAGTCGGGGGACAGGGGGGGAACACTGAAGCTTTCTTT
NA	TRBD1	TRBV19	TRBJ2-1	CASGRDRYNEQFF	TGTGCCAGTGGCCGGGACAGATACAATGAGCAGTTCTTC
NA	NA	TRBV25-1	TRBJ2-1	CASQDLGAATSYNEQFF	TGTGCCAGCCAAGACCTTGGGGCAGCTACCTCCTACAATGAGCAGTTCTTC
NA	TRBD1	TRBV5-5	TRBJ2-1	CASSSLFGTEDGNEQFF	TGTGCCAGCAGTTCACTGTTCGGGACAGAGGATGGCAATGAGCAGTTCTTC
once	NA	TRBV21-1	TRBJ1-1	CASSGRQGLSDTEAFF	TGTGCCAGCAGCGGTCGACAGGGACTGTCGGACACTGAAGCTTTCTTT
NA	TRBD1	TRBV10-3	TRBJ2-1	CAISGPGTGANEQFF	TGTGCCATCAGTGGTCCCGGGACAGGGGCAAATGAGCAGTTCTTC
NA	NA	TRBV7-9	TRBJ2-7	CASSFHGSSYEQYF	TGTGCCAGCAGCTTCCACGGTAGCTCCTACGAGCAGTACTTC
once	TRBD2	TRBV2	TRBJ2-1	CASGSGVAGGPVGLFDEQFF	TGTGCCAGCGGGTCGGGGGTAGCGGGAGGGCCGGTGGGTTTGTTCGATGAGCAGTTCTTC
NA	NA	TRBV7-9	TRBJ2-7	CASSPLSRGSYEQYF	TGTGCCAGCAGCCCACTCTCTCGAGGCTCCTACGAGCAGTACTTC
once	TRBD2	TRBV9	TRBJ2-1	CASSVGTSGSDEQFF	TGTGCCAGCAGCGTAGGGACTAGCGGGAGCGATGAGCAGTTCTTC
once	NA	TRBV10-3	TRBJ2-2	CAIRNQRRPMNTGELFF	TGTGCCATACGGAACCAACGGAGGCCTATGAACACCGGGGAGCTGTTTTTT
few	NA	TRBV7-9	TRBJ1-5	CASSFGGGSNQPQHF	TGTGCCAGCAGCTTTGGTGGGGGGAGCAATCAGCCCCAGCATTTT
NA	TRBD2	TRBV4-1	TRBJ2-7	CASSPGGYEQYF	TGCGCCAGCAGCCCCGGGGGGTACGAGCAGTACTTC
NA	NA	TRBV11-2	TRBJ2-3	CASQTPWGRADTQYF	TGTGCCAGCCAAACGCCGTGGGGCCGGGCAGATACGCAGTATTTT
NA	TRBD2	TRBV2	TRBJ2-7	CASSRTSGGQSSYEQYF	TGTGCCAGCAGTAGGACTAGCGGGGGTCAATCCTCCTACGAGCAGTACTTC
NA	TRBD1	TRBV6-5	TRBJ1-5	CASRPPGGHNQPQHF	TGTGCCAGCAGGCCTCCAGGGGGCCACAATCAGCCCCAGCATTTT
NA	NA	TRBV28	TRBJ1-3	CASTEQGSGNTIYF	TGTGCCAGCACAGAGCAGGGCTCTGGAAACACCATATATTTT
NA	NA	TRBV19	TRBJ2-3	CASSIGSLATDTQYF	TGTGCCAGTAGTATAGGGTCGCTAGCCACAGATACGCAGTATTTT
once	NA	TRBV7-9	TRBJ2-1	CASSPRARVLNEQFF	TGTGCCAGCAGCCCGCGTGCCAGGGTTTTGAATGAGCAGTTCTTC
NA	TRBD2	TRBV29-1	TRBJ2-1	CSVGGRNSYNEQFF	TGCAGCGTTGGCGGGAGAAATAGCTACAATGAGCAGTTCTTC
NA	TRBD2	TRBV24-1	TRBJ2-1	CATSDPGLAGGLRNEQFF	TGTGCCACCAGTGATCCAGGACTAGCGGGAGGGCTTCGAAATGAGCAGTTCTTC
NA	NA	TRBV27	TRBJ2-5	CASSRPGETQYF	TGTGCCAGCAGCCGCCCAGGGGAGACCCAGTACTTC
NA	NA	TRBV7-9	TRBJ1-1	CASSLSRGGAFF	TGTGCCAGCAGCTTATCTAGGGGTGGAGCTTTCTTT
NA	NA	TRBV11-2	TRBJ1-3	CASSLEILSGNTIYF	TGTGCCAGCAGCTTAGAGATACTGTCTGGAAACACCATATATTTT
NA	TRBD1	TRBV6-2/TRBV6-3	TRBJ1-5	CASSSARGQGGNQPQHF	TGTGCCAGCAGCTCCGCCAGGGGGCAAGGCGGCAATCAGCCCCAGCATTTT
few	TRBD1	TRBV5-6	TRBJ1-1	CASSFGTGVRWTEAFF	TGTGCCAGCAGCTTCGGGACAGGCGTGCGTTGGACTGAAGCTTTCTTT
NA	TRBD1	TRBV2	TRBJ2-5	CASRDRGATQYF	TGTGCCAGCCGCGACAGGGGTGCGACCCAGTACTTC
NA	NA	TRBV10-3	TRBJ1-2	CAISESRVYTF	TGTGCCATCAGTGAGTCGAGGGTCTACACCTTC